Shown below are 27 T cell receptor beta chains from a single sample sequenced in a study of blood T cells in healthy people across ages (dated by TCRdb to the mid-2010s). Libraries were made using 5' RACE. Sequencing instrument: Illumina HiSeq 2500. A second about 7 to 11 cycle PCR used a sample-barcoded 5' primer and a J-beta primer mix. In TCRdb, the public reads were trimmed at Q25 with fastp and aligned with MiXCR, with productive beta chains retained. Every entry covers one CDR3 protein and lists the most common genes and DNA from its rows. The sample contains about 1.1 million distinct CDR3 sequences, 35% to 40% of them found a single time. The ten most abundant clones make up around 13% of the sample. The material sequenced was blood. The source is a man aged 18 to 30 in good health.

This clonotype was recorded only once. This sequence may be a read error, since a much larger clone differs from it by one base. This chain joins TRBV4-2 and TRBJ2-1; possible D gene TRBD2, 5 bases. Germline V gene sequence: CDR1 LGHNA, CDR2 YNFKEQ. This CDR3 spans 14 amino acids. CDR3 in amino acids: CTSSQGSEYNEQFF. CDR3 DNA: TGTACCAGCAGCCAAGGTAGCGAGTACAATGAGCAGTTCTTC.

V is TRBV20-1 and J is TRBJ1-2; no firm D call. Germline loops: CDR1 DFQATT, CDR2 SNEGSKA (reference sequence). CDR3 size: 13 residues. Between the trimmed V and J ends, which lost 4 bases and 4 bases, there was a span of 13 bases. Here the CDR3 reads CSAIVGGRYGYTF. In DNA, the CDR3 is TGCAGTGCTATCGTCGGCGGCCGCTATGGCTACACCTTC.

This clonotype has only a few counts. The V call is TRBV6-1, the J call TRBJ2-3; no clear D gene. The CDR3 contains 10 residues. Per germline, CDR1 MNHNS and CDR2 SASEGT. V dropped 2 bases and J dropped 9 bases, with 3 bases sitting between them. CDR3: CASSEMTQYF. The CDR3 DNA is TGTGCCAGCAGTGAAATGACGCAGTATTTT.

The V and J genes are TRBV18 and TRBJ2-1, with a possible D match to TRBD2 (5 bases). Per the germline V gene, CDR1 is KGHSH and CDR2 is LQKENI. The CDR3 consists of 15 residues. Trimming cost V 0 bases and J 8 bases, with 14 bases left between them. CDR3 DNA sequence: TGTGCCAGCTCACCACCGCTTTCTGGGAGTGATGAGCAGTTCTTC. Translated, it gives CASSPPLSGSDEQFF.

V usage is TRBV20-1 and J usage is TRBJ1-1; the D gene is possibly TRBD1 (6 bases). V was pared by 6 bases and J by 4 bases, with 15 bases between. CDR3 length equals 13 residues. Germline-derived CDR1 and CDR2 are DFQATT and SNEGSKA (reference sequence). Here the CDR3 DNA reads TGCAGTGCCCACCGGACAGATATCACTGAAGCTTTCTTT. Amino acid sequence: CSAHRTDITEAFF.

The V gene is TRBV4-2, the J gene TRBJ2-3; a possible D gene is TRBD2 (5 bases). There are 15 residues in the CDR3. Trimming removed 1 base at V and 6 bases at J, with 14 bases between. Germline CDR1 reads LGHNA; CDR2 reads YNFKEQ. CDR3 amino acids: CASSQAVLAGDTQYF. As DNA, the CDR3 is TGTGCCAGCAGCCAAGCTGTCCTAGCTGGGGATACGCAGTATTTT.

Written as DNA, the CDR3 is TGTGCCAGCACTCCGGCGGGGGGAGGTTTTCCTGAAGCTTTCTTT. Translated: CASTPAGGGFPEAFF. The chain carries TRBV28 and TRBJ1-1; TRBD1 might be the D (5 bases). This CDR3 is built from 15 residues. The germline V gene encodes CDR1 MDHEN and CDR2 SYDVKM. V lost 7 bases, J lost 6 bases, and 21 bases lay in between.

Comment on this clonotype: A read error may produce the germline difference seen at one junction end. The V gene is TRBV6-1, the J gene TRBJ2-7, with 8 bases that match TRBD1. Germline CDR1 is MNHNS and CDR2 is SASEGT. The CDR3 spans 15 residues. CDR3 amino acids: CASSERRGQSCEQYF. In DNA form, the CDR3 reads TGTGCCAGCAGTGAACGCAGGGGGCAATCCTGCGAGCAGTACTTC.

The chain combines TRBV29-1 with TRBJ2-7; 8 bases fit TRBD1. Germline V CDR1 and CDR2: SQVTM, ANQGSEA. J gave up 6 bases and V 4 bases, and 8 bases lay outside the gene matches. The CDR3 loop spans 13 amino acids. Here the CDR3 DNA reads TGCAGCGTTGTGGGGGACAGGAATACCGAGCAGTACTTC. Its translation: CSVVGDRNTEQYF.

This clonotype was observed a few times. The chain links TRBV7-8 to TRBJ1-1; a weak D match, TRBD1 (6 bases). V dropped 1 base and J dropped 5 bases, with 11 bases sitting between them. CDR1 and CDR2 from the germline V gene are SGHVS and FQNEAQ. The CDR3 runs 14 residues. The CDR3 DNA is TGTGCCAGCAGCTTAGACGGGGGCAGAACTGAAGCTTTCTTT. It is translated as CASSLDGGRTEAFF.

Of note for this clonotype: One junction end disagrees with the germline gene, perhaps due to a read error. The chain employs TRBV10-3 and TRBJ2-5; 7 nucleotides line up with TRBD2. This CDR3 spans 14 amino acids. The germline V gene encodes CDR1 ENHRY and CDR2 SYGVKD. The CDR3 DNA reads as TGTGCCGTCAGGGCTAGCGGTCCCCAAGAGACCCAGTACTTC. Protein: CAVRASGPQETQYF.

The CDR3 nucleotides are TGTGCCAGCAGTACCTTACTAAGACAGGCACGACCCTACAATGAGCAGTACTTC. It yields the protein CASSTLLRQARPYNEQYF. The chain is built from TRBV6-2 or TRBV6-3 and TRBJ2-5, with D tentatively TRBD1 (6 bases). Per the germline V gene, CDR1 is MNHEY and CDR2 is SVGEGT. The CDR3 is 18 amino acids. The V and J ends lost 5 bases and 11 bases respectively, with 33 bases between them.

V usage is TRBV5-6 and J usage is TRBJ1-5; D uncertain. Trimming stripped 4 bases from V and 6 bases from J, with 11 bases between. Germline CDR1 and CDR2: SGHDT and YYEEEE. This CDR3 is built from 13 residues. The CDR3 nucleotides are TGTGCCAGCAGCCGCTTCTCGGGTCAGCCCCAGCATTTT. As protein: CASSRFSGQPQHF.

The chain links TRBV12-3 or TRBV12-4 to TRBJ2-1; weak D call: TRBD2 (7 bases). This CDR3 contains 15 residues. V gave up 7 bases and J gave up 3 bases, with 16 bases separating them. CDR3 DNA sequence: TGTGCCAGCACCCAGGGGCGGGGGTACTACAATGAGCAGTTCTTC. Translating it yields CASTQGRGYYNEQFF.

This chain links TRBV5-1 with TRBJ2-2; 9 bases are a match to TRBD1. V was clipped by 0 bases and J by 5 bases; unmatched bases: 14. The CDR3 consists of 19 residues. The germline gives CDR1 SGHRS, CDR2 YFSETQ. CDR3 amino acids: CASSLEVSGQGGKTGELFF. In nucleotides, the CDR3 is TGCGCCAGCAGCTTGGAAGTTTCGGGACAGGGTGGAAAAACCGGGGAGCTGTTTTTT.

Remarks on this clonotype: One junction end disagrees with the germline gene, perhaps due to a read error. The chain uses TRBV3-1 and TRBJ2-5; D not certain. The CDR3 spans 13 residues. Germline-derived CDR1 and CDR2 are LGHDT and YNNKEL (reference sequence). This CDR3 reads CASIQDVRDEQYF. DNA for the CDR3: TGTGCCAGCATCCAAGACGTACGCGATGAGCAGTACTTC.

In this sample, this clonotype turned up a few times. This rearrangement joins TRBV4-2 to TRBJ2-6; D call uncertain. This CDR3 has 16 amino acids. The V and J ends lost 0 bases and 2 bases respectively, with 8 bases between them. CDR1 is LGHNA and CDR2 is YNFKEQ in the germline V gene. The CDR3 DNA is TGTGCCAGCAGCCAAGATCCCCGGGCTGGGGCCAACGTCCTGACTTTC. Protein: CASSQDPRAGANVLTF.

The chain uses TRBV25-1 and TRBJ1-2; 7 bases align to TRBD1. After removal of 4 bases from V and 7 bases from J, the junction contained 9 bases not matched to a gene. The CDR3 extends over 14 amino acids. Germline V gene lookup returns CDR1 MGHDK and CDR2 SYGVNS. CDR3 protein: CASSVQGPESGYTF. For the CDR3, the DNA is TGTGCCAGCAGTGTACAGGGGCCTGAGAGTGGCTACACCTTC.

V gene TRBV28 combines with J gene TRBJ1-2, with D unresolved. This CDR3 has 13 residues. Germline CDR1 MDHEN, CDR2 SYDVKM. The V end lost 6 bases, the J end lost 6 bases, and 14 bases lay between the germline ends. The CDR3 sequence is CASRLGQKDGYTF. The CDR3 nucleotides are TGTGCCAGCAGGTTAGGGCAGAAGGATGGCTACACCTTC.

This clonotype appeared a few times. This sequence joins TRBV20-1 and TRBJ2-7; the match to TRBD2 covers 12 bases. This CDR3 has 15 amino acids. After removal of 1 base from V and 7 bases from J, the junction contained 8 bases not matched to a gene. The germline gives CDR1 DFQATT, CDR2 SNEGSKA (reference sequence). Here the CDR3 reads CSARVGTSGRNEQYF. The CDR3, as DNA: TGCAGTGCTAGAGTTGGTACTAGCGGGAGGAATGAGCAGTACTTC.

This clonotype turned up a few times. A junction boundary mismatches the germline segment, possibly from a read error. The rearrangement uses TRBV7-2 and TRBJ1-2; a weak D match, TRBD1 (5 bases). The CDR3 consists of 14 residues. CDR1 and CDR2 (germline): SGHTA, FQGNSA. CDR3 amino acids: CASSPHQGRYGCTF. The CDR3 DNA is TGTGCCAGCAGCCCCCACCAGGGACGCTATGGCTGCACCTTC.

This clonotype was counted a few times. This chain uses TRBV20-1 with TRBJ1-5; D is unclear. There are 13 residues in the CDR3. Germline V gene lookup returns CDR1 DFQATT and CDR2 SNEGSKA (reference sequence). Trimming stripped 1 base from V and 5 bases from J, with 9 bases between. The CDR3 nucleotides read TGCAGTGCTAGAGTTGCCGGGGATCAGCCCCAGCATTTT. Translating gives CSARVAGDQPQHF.

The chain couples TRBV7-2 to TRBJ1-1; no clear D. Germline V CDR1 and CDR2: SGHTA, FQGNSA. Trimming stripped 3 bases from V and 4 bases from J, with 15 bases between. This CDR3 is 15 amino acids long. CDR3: CASSLFPSAGTEAFF. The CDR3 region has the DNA TGTGCCAGCAGCTTGTTTCCCTCGGCAGGCACTGAAGCTTTCTTT.

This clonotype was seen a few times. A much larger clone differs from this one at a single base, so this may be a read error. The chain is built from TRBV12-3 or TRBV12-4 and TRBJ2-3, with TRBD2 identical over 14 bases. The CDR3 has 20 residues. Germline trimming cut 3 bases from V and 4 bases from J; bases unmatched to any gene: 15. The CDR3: CASSFGLAGGLLESADTQYF. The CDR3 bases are TGTGCCAGCAGTTTTGGACTAGCGGGGGGACTTCTCGAAAGCGCAGATACGCAGTATTTT.

CDR3 in amino acids: CASSKQGAIITEAFF. CDR3 DNA sequence: TGTGCCAGCAGCAAACAGGGGGCTATTATTACTGAAGCTTTCTTT. The genes are TRBV7-2 and TRBJ1-1; 9 bases align to TRBD1. From germline, CDR1 is SGHTA and CDR2 FQGNSA. The CDR3 spans 15 residues. V was pared by 5 bases and J by 5 bases, with 9 bases of the junction left unmatched.

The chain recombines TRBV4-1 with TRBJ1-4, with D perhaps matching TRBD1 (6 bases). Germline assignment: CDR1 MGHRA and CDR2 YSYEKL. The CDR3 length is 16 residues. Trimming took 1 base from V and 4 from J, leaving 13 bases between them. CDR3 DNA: TGCGCCAGCAGCCAAGTCTATAGAGGGGGTAATGAAAAACTGTTTTTT. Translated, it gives CASSQVYRGGNEKLFF.

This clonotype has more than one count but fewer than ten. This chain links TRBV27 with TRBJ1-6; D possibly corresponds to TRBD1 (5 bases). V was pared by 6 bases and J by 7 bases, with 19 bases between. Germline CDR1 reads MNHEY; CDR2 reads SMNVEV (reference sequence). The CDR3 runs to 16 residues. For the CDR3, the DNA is TGTGCCAGCAGCGCTGGGTCGGGACTCCTAAATTCACCCCTCCACTTT. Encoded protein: CASSAGSGLLNSPLHF.